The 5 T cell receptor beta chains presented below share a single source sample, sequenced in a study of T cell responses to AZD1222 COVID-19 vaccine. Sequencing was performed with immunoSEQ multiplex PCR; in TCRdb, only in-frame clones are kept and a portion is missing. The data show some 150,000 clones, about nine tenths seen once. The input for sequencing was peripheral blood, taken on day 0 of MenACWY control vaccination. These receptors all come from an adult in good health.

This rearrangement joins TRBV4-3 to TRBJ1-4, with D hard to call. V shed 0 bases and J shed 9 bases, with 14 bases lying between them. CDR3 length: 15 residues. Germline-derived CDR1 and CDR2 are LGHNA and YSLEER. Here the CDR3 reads CASSQDLRGEKKLFF. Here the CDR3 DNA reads TGCGCCAGCAGCCAAGATTTGCGCGGAGAAAAAAAACTGTTTTTT.

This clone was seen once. CDR3 sequence (DNA): TGTGCCAGCAGTTTTAGGGGTACTGAAGCTTTCTTT. Encoded protein: CASSFRGTEAFF. The chain has TRBV27 and TRBJ1-1; TRBD1 is a possible D gene (5 bases). V was shortened by 3 bases and J by 5 bases, with 7 bases between the two germline ends. The CDR3 consists of 12 residues. Germline CDR1 is MNHEY and CDR2 is SMNVEV (reference sequence).

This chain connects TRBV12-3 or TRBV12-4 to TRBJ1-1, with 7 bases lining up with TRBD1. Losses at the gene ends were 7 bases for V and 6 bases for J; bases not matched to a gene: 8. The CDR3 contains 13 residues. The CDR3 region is CASIRQGGAEAFF. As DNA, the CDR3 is TGTGCCAGCATTAGACAGGGTGGCGCTGAAGCTTTCTTT.

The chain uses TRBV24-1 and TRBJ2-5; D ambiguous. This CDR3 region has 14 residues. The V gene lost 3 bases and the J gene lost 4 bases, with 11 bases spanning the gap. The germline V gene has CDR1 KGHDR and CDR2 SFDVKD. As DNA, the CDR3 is TGTGCCACCAGTGATACCCCGACACTAGAGACCCAGTACTTC. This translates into CATSDTPTLETQYF.

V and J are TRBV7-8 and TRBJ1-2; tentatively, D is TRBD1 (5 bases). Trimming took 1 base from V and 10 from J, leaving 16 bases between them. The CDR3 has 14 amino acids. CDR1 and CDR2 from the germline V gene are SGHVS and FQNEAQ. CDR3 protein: CASSLDLTASDYTF. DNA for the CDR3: TGTGCCAGCAGCTTAGATTTGACAGCCAGCGACTACACCTTC.